The 5 T cell receptor beta chains given below trace back to one sample, sequenced in a study of PD-1 blockade in classical Hodgkin lymphoma (dated by TCRdb to the early 2020s). This sample's time point label indicates: cycle 1 day 1 (C1D1), immediately before nivolumab initiation. All trial patients had relapsed after autologous stem cell transplantation, with cohorts A, B and C differing in prior brentuximab vedotin exposure. Receptors were amplified or captured by the immunoSEQ multiplex PCR assay. Sourced from immuneACCESS, this table was stored by TCRdb with only in-frame sequences that have V and J called. A share of the clones is absent; for the studies checked, an unresolved V gene accounts for under half, and the remainder has no known explanation. The sample profile shows fewer than 15,000 clones; around 84% of them were found once. The top ten hold 4.6% of the sample. Material: peripheral blood mononuclear cells (PBMCs), obtained at baseline. These TCRs come from a human donor with classical Hodgkin lymphoma.

The V gene is TRBV4-3, the J gene TRBJ2-6; D is ambiguous. Germline V gene data show CDR1 as LGHNA and CDR2 as YSLEER. V gave up 6 bases and J gave up 2 bases, with 8 bases separating them. CDR3 length: 14 residues. The CDR3 region is CASSTVTGANVLTF. DNA of the CDR3: TGCGCCAGCAGTACCGTCACTGGGGCCAACGTCCTGACTTTC.

The chain combines TRBV27 with TRBJ1-5, with TRBD1 matching 9 bases. Trimming cost V 5 bases and J 4 bases; bases outside gene matches: 9. Germline V gene sequence: CDR1 MNHEY, CDR2 SMNVEV (reference sequence). The CDR3 has 16 residues. The CDR3 loop is CASSASGTGSNQPQHF. The CDR3 bases are TGTGCCAGCAGTGCCTCCGGGACAGGGAGTAATCAGCCCCAGCATTTT.

The chain recombines TRBV14 with TRBJ2-3; TRBD2 aligns across 10 bases. V shed 1 base and J 5 bases; nucleotides not matched to a gene: 9. Germline V gene lookup returns CDR1 SGHDN and CDR2 FVKESK. The CDR3 totals 17 residues. CDR3 protein: CASSQVPQAGGKDTQYF. DNA for the CDR3: TGTGCCAGCAGCCAAGTCCCTCAAGCGGGAGGGAAAGATACGCAGTATTTT.

This clone was counted a few times. The CDR3 reads CASSADRTNEKLFF. CDR3 nucleotides: TGTGCCAGCAGCGCCGACAGGACAAATGAAAAACTGTTTTTT. V usage is TRBV9 and J usage is TRBJ1-4; possible D gene TRBD1, 6 bases. The V gene lost 3 bases and the J gene lost 5 bases, with 11 bases spanning the gap. Germline V gene data show CDR1 as SGDLS and CDR2 as YYNGEE. This CDR3 is 14 amino acids long.

This chain uses TRBV5-8 with TRBJ1-2; 8 nucleotides agree with TRBD1. With 2 bases clipped from V and 5 bases from J, the junction kept 11 bases outside the gene matches. The CDR3 runs 16 residues. Germline loops: CDR1 SGHTS, CDR2 YDEGEE. Here the CDR3 DNA reads TGTGCCAGCAGCTTTAAGGACAGGGCGGCTTATTATGGCTACACCTTC. The encoded protein is CASSFKDRAAYYGYTF.